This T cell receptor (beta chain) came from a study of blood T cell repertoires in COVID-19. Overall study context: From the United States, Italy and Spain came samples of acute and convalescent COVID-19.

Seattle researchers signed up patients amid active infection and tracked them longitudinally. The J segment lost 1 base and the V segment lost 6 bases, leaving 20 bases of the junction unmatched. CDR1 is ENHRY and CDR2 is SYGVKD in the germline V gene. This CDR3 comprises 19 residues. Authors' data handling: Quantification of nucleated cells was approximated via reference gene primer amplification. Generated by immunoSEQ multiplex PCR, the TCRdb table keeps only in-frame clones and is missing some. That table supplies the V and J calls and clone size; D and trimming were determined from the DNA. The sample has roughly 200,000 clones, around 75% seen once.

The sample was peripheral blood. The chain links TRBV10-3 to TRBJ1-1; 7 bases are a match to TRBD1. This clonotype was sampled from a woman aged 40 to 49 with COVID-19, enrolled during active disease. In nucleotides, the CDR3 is TGTGCCATCAGGGGCCATCCGGGAATTGAAGGGACAGAGAACACTGAAGCTTTCTTT. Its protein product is CAIRGHPGIEGTENTEAFF.